This T cell receptor beta chain was profiled in a study of T cells after yellow fever vaccination. Germline-derived CDR1 and CDR2 are SGHTA and FQGNSA. The CDR3 length is 14 residues. Trimming shortened V by 7 bases and J by 2 bases, and 12 bases separated the two germline ends. A single record per CDR3 protein comes from TCRdb applying MiXCR to the 5' RACE reads. The sample records 300,000 to 400,000 distinct CDR3 sequences, approximately 13% being singletons. This chain joins TRBV7-2 and TRBJ1-5, with no clear D. The receptor was derived from a man between 18 and 29 years old who received the YFV17D yellow fever vaccine. The material sequenced was CD4+ T cells sorted from PBMCs, taken 15 days after the yellow fever booster vaccination. The CDR3 nucleotides are TGTGCCAGCAACCCCTGGGCAGGCAATCAGCCCCAGCATTTT. This encodes CASNPWAGNQPQHF.